Following are 8 T cell receptor beta chains from one sample sequenced in a study of T cell repertoires in cytomegalovirus infection. TCRdb re-called the reads through MiXCR, storing one row per CDR3 protein. The sample comprises some 150,000 distinct CDR3 sequences, about 6.5% of which are singletons, and roughly 17% rests with the top ten. The material sequenced was PBMCs. These receptor sequences come from a human donor in good health (CMV status not recorded). Some clones in this sample may be carry-over from other donors' samples.

This clonotype was observed a handful of times. The chain's CDR3 is CSAGDYQETQYF. In nucleotides, the CDR3 is TGCAGTGCTGGGGACTACCAAGAGACCCAGTACTTC. This sequence joins TRBV20-1 and TRBJ2-5, with D perhaps TRBD2 (6 bases). This CDR3 spans 12 amino acids. Germline assignment: CDR1 DFQATT and CDR2 SNEGSKA (reference sequence). Trimming left V 5 bases short and J 0 bases short, with 7 bases between.

V is TRBV5-1 and J is TRBJ1-3, with 8 positions matching TRBD1. CDR3 length: 15 residues. The trim removed 0 bases at V and 6 bases at J, leaving 5 bases unmatched. CDR1 is SGHRS, CDR2 YFSETQ, per germline. The chain's CDR3 is CASSLDTGGTNTIYF. Written as DNA, the CDR3 is TGCGCCAGCAGCTTGGATACAGGGGGTACAAACACCATATATTTT.

In its sample, this clonotype was seen many times. The CDR3 region is CASSGGQYQETQYF. The CDR3 DNA is TGTGCCAGCAGCGGAGGACAGTACCAAGAGACCCAGTACTTC. The chain carries TRBV7-9 and TRBJ2-5; D perhaps matches TRBD1 (6 bases). Germline assignment: CDR1 SEHNR and CDR2 FQNEAQ (reference sequence). Between the trimmed V and J ends, which lost 5 bases and 0 bases, there was a span of 10 bases. The CDR3 is 14 amino acids.

This clonotype was seen more than once but under ten times. The chain has TRBV29-1 and TRBJ2-5; D possibly corresponds to TRBD2 (6 bases). Trimming removed 1 base from V and 5 bases from J, with 14 bases in between. The CDR3 has 14 residues. Germline CDR1 is SQVTM and CDR2 is ANQGSEA. The CDR3 is CSVEGGRSSETQYF. CDR3 nucleotide sequence: TGCAGCGTTGAAGGGGGGAGGAGTAGCGAGACCCAGTACTTC.

This clonotype was seen only a few times. The chain links TRBV6-4 to TRBJ1-5; the D gene is possibly TRBD1 (6 bases). The CDR3 totals 14 residues. Germline V gives CDR1 MRHNA, CDR2 SNTAGT. V lost 7 bases and J 7 bases, leaving 17 bases between the germline ends. As DNA, the CDR3 is TGTGCCAGCAATGCGAGGACAGAACTCCAGCCCCAGCATTTT. Translating it yields CASNARTELQPQHF.

The V call is TRBV28, the J call TRBJ2-7, with a possible D match to TRBD2 (5 bases). This CDR3 is built from 12 residues. Germline CDR1 is MDHEN and CDR2 is SYDVKM. Trimming removed 11 bases at V and 6 bases at J, with 17 bases between. Here the CDR3 DNA reads TGTGCCGAGAGTGAACTAGTCGGCGAGCAGTACTTC. This gives the protein CAESELVGEQYF.

This clonotype has at least ten counts. This rearrangement joins TRBV28 to TRBJ2-7; D perhaps matches TRBD1 (6 bases). The V gene lost 2 bases and the J gene lost 3 bases, with 8 bases spanning the gap. Germline-derived CDR1 and CDR2 are MDHEN and SYDVKM. The CDR3 consists of 13 residues. CDR3 region: CASSLGQHYEQYF. The CDR3 DNA reads as TGTGCCAGCAGTTTAGGACAGCACTACGAGCAGTACTTC.

V usage is TRBV11-2 and J usage is TRBJ1-6, with D possibly being TRBD1 (6 bases). This CDR3 is built from 14 residues. The V gene lost 4 bases and the J gene lost 7 bases, with 11 bases spanning the gap. Looked up from germline, CDR1 is SGHAT and CDR2 is FQNNGV. This chain's CDR3 is CASSSETGNSPLHF. The CDR3 nucleotides read TGTGCCAGCAGCTCTGAAACAGGGAATTCACCCCTCCACTTT.